The sequence of this T cell receptor (beta chain) was determined in a study of cytomegalovirus exposure and HLA in healthy donors. Study findings and constraints: The study designated about 160 TCR beta chains cytomegalovirus-associated.

Using immunoSEQ multiplex PCR, the repertoire was profiled, and TCRdb retains in-frame clones only, with some absent. The repertoire has around 150,000 clones, over 85% of them found once; the top ten carry 4% to 5%. Regarding this clone: The antigen remains unidentified.

It was the approximately 130-subject validation cohort, separate from the roughly 700-subject first cohort, to which the donors belonged. V was pared by 1 base and J by 5 bases, with 9 bases between. This CDR3 region has 14 residues. Germline V gene sequence: CDR1 MNHNS, CDR2 SASEGT. The J gene is TRBJ2-1, the V gene TRBV6-1; a weak D match, TRBD2 (5 bases). Sequenced sample: PBMCs. This receptor was obtained from a man younger than 35 in good health and CMV-seropositive. The CDR3 sequence is CASSEGLADNEQFF. In DNA, the CDR3 is TGTGCCAGCAGTGAAGGCCTAGCCGACAATGAGCAGTTCTTC.